Listed below are T cell receptor beta chains from one sample, sequenced in a study of blood T cell repertoires in COVID-19. Method: immunoSEQ multiplex PCR; TCRdb's copy keeps in-frame clones and lacks some. The sample lists 450,000 to 500,000 clones, roughly nine tenths occurring once. Specimen: PBMCs or T cells enriched from blood (not recorded which). The receptors shown here come from a woman aged 55 to 70 who had recovered from COVID-19. CDR3s include the opening cysteine and the closing phenylalanine or tryptophan. The D gene is left open where the match is weak. Only some rows state a clone size, as once, few, many or a class for expanded clones.

-	TRBJ1-6	TRBD1	TRBV18	CASSSWTGSDSPLHF	TGTGCCAGCTCATCCTGGACAGGTTCGGATTCACCCCTCCACTTT
once	TRBJ1-5	-	TRBV30	CAWSLNIDQPQHF	TGTGCCTGGAGTCTGAACATTGATCAGCCCCAGCATTTT
-	TRBJ2-2	TRBD1	TRBV5-8	CASSARTGFTGELFF	TGTGCCAGCAGCGCACGGACAGGTTTTACCGGGGAGCTGTTTTTT
-	TRBJ2-1	TRBD2	TRBV15	CATSRDLERGVNNEQFF	TGTGCCACCAGCAGAGACCTAGAGCGGGGGGTAAACAATGAGCAGTTCTTC
-	TRBJ2-7	TRBD2	TRBV18	CASSLQRGVSEQYF	TGTGCCAGCTCACTTCAGCGGGGGGTTAGCGAGCAGTACTTC
-	TRBJ2-4	TRBD2	TRBV3-1/TRBV3-2	CASSILAGGLNIQYF	TGTGCCAGCAGCATCCTAGCGGGGGGATTAAACATTCAGTACTTC
-	TRBJ1-1	TRBD1	TRBV11-2	CASSLAGTVEAFF	TGTGCCAGCAGCTTGGCCGGGACAGTCGAAGCTTTCTTT
-	TRBJ2-1	TRBD2	TRBV14	CASSQTLAGGPKFF	TGTGCCAGCAGCCAAACACTAGCGGGGGGGCCGAAGTTCTTC
-	TRBJ1-2	TRBD1	TRBV19	CASSKTLQGADTF	TGTGCCAGTAGTAAAACGCTACAGGGGGCAGACACCTTC
-	TRBJ1-5	TRBD1	TRBV28	CASVAGGSNQPQHF	TGTGCCAGCGTCGCAGGGGGCTCGAATCAGCCCCAGCATTTT
-	TRBJ2-1	TRBD1	TRBV30	CAWSWGQGDEQFF	TGTGCCTGGAGTTGGGGGCAGGGGGATGAGCAGTTCTTC